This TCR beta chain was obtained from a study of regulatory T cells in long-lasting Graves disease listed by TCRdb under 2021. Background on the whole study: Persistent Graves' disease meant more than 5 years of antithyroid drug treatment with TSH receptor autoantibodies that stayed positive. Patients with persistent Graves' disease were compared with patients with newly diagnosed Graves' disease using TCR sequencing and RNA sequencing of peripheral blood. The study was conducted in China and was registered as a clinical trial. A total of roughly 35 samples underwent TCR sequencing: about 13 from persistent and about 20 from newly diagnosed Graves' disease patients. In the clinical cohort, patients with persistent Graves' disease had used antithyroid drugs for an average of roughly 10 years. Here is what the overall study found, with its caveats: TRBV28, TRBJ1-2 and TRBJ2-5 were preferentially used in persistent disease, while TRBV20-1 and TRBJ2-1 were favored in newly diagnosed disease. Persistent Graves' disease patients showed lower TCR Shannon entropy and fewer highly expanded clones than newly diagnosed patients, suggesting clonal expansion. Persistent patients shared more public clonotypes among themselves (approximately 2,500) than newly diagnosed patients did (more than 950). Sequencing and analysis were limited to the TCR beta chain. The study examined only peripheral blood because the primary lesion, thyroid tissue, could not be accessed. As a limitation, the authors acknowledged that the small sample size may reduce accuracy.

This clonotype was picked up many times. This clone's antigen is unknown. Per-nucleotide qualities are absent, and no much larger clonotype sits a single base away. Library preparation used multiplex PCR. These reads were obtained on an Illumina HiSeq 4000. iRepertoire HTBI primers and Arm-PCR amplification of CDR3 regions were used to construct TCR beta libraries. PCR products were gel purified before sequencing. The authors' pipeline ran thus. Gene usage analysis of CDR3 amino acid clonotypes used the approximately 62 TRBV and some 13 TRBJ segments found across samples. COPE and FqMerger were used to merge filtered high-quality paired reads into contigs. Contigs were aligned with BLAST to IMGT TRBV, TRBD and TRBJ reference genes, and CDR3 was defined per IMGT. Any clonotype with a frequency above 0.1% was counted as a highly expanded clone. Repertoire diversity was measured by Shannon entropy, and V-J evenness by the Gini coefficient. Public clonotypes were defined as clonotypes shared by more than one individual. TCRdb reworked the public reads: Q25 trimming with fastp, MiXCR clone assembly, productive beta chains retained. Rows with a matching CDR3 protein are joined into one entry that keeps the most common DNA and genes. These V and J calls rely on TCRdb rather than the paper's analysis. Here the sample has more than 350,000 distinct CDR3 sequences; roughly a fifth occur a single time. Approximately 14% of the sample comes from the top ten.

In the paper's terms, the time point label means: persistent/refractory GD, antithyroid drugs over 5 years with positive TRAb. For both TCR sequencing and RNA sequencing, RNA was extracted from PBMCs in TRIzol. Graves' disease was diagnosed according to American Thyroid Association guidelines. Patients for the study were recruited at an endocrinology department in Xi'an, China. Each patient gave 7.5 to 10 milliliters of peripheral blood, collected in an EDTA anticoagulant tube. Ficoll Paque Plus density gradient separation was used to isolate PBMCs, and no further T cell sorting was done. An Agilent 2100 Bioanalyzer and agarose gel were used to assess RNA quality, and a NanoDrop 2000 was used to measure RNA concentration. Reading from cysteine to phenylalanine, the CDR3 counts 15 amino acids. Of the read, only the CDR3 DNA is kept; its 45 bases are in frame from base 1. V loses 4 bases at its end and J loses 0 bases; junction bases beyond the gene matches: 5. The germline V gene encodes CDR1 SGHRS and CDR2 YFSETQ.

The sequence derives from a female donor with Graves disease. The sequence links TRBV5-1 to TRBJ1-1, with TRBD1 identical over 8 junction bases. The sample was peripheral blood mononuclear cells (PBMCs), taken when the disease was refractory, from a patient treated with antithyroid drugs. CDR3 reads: CASSMTGVMNTEAFF. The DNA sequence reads TGCGCCAGCAGCATGACAGGGGTGATGAACACTGAAGCTTTCTTT.